Listed below are T cell receptor beta chains from one sample, sequenced in a study of CD8 T cells in ankylosing spondylitis. TCRdb ran MiXCR on the 5' RACE reads and lists one entry per CDR3 protein. The table lists just under 95,000 distinct CDR3 sequences, about 9% of them singletons. The material sequenced was blood, either unsorted or a sorted T cell fraction (not recorded which). These receptor sequences come from a male donor with ankylosing spondylitis or in good health (not recorded which). CDR3s include the opening cysteine and the closing phenylalanine or tryptophan. Fields, in order: V gene, J gene, D gene, clone size, CDR3 protein, CDR3 DNA. D genes are given only for firm matches. Clone size is shown for a subset of rows, as once, few, many or a class of expanded clone.

>TRBV12-3/TRBV12-4|TRBJ2-1|TRBD2|many
CASRLAGGPDEQFF
TGTGCCAGCCGACTAGCGGGGGGCCCCGATGAGCAGTTCTTC
>TRBV6-4|TRBJ2-1|.|many
CASSDGERGNEQFF
TGTGCCAGCAGTGACGGCGAGCGCGGCAATGAGCAGTTCTTC
>TRBV10-2|TRBJ2-3|.|many
CASSESNYYLTDTQYF
TGCGCCAGCAGTGAGTCGAACTACTACCTTACAGATACGCAGTATTTT
>TRBV11-2|TRBJ1-5|.|once
CASSLEIGRIKDYSNQPQHF
TGTGCCAGCAGCTTAGAGATTGGCAGAATTAAAGACTATAGCAATCAGCCCCAGCATTTT
>TRBV28|TRBJ2-5|.|many
CASNEALGETQYF
TGTGCCAGCAATGAGGCGCTCGGAGAGACCCAGTACTTC
>TRBV10-2|TRBJ1-1|.|many
CASSVTGNIGAFF
TGCGCCAGCAGTGTTACAGGGAATATCGGGGCTTTCTTT
>TRBV5-5|TRBJ2-7|TRBD1|many
CASSLQSGQGHEQYF
TGTGCCAGCAGCTTACAATCGGGACAGGGGCACGAGCAGTACTTC
>TRBV12-3/TRBV12-4|TRBJ2-7|TRBD1|many
CASSLKPTGDEQYF
TGTGCCAGCAGTCTAAAACCGACAGGGGACGAGCAGTACTTC
>TRBV7-8|TRBJ2-7|.|many
CASSLVTPDEQYF
TGTGCCAGCAGCTTAGTAACGCCTGACGAGCAGTACTTC
>TRBV5-1|TRBJ1-6|.|many
CASSTTGRGSPLHF
TGCGCCAGCAGCACCACAGGGAGGGGTTCACCCCTCCACTTT
>TRBV6-5|TRBJ2-7|.|many
CASNPLGLGGSYEQYF
TGTGCCAGTAACCCCCTTGGACTAGGGGGATCCTACGAGCAGTACTTC
>TRBV7-2|TRBJ2-3|TRBD2|.
CASSLITSADTQYF
TGTGCCAGCAGCTTAATAACTAGCGCAGATACGCAGTATTTT
>TRBV29-1|TRBJ2-3|.|.
CSGAWLDTQYF
TGCAGCGGCGCCTGGTTAGATACGCAGTATTTT
>TRBV11-2|TRBJ2-1|.|many
CASSFSTAFQFF
TGTGCCAGCAGCTTTTCGACGGCCTTCCAGTTCTTC
>TRBV20-1|TRBJ2-1|.|many
CSARGRHGEQFF
TGCAGTGCTAGGGGAAGACACGGCGAGCAGTTCTTC
>TRBV20-1|TRBJ2-3|TRBD2|many
CSALSSGGPGTDTQYF
TGCAGTGCTCTATCTAGCGGGGGGCCGGGCACAGATACGCAGTATTTT
>TRBV12-3/TRBV12-4|TRBJ2-7|.|many
CASSFSPYEQYF
TGTGCCAGCAGTTTTTCTCCATACGAGCAGTACTTC
>TRBV28|TRBJ2-7|TRBD2|few
CASNPSGYEQYF
TGTGCCAGCAATCCTAGCGGGTACGAGCAGTACTTC
>TRBV29-1|TRBJ1-1|TRBD1|many
CSALGQENTEAFF
TGCAGCGCCCTGGGACAGGAGAACACTGAAGCTTTCTTT
>TRBV27|TRBJ1-2|.|many
CASSLAGQGYTF
TGTGCCAGCAGTTTAGCAGGGCAGGGCTACACCTTC
>TRBV15|TRBJ1-2|.|few
CATSSHLDGFGYTF
TGTGCCACCAGCAGCCATCTGGACGGCTTTGGGTACACCTTC
>TRBV19|TRBJ1-5|.|few
CASSITPFGNQPQHF
TGTGCCAGTAGTATCACCCCGTTCGGCAATCAGCCCCAGCATTTT
>TRBV28|TRBJ2-3|.|many
CASSFEGSSTDTQYF
TGTGCCAGCAGTTTCGAGGGGTCAAGCACAGATACGCAGTATTTT
>TRBV5-1|TRBJ2-2|TRBD1|many
CASSSTTGGTGELFF
TGCGCCAGCAGCTCGACAACAGGGGGAACCGGGGAGCTGTTTTTT
>TRBV5-1|TRBJ1-1|TRBD1|many
CASRGFTGGDDTEAFF
TGCGCCAGCAGGGGTTTTACAGGGGGCGATGACACTGAAGCTTTCTTT
>TRBV20-1|TRBJ2-4|.|many
CSAHDRWGSNIQYF
TGCAGTGCCCACGACCGCTGGGGTTCAAACATTCAGTACTTC
>TRBV2|TRBJ1-1|TRBD1|many
CATEAGTEEAFF
TGTGCCACCGAAGCAGGGACAGAAGAAGCTTTCTTT
>TRBV30|TRBJ2-7|.|many
CAWRLWGSSYEQYF
TGTGCCTGGAGGCTTTGGGGTTCGTCCTACGAGCAGTACTTC
>TRBV11-2|TRBJ2-5|TRBD2|many
CASSLVGGLAGETQYF
TGTGCCAGCAGCTTAGTCGGTGGACTAGCGGGAGAGACCCAGTACTTC
>TRBV25-1|TRBJ2-3|.|many
CASSERGWSQYF
TGTGCCAGCAGTGAACGGGGGTGGTCGCAGTATTTT
>TRBV20-1|TRBJ2-3|.|many
CSARDSSSSKWTQYF
TGCAGTGCTAGAGATTCGTCGTCTAGCAAGTGGACGCAGTATTTT
>TRBV15|TRBJ2-3|.|many
CATSTPGGRTTDTQYF
TGTGCCACCAGCACCCCCGGGGGACGAACCACAGATACGCAGTATTTT
>TRBV5-1|TRBJ1-1|.|many
CASSSDTYTEAFF
TGCGCCAGCAGCAGCGACACGTACACTGAAGCTTTCTTT
>TRBV6-5|TRBJ1-1|.|many
CASSYSIRDVAFF
TGTGCCAGCAGTTACTCGATTCGGGATGTCGCTTTCTTT
>TRBV29-1|TRBJ2-3|.|many
CSVGGLDTQYF
TGCAGCGTGGGCGGGTTAGATACGCAGTATTTT
>TRBV20-1|TRBJ2-3|TRBD1|many
CSARQGFSGLDTQYF
TGCAGTGCAAGACAGGGGTTTTCGGGTTTAGATACGCAGTATTTT
>TRBV20-1|TRBJ1-1|TRBD1|many
CSARTGGTEAFF
TGCAGTGCGCGGACAGGGGGTACTGAAGCTTTCTTT
>TRBV5-1|TRBJ1-1|TRBD1|many
CASSSLQGAGSTEAFF
TGCGCCAGCAGCTCGCTACAGGGGGCTGGGAGTACTGAAGCTTTCTTT
>TRBV28|TRBJ1-1|TRBD1|many
CASSELGDRGLEAFF
TGTGCCAGCAGTGAGTTGGGGGACAGGGGGCTCGAAGCTTTCTTT
>TRBV15|TRBJ2-5|.|many
CATSRGPQETQYF
TGTGCCACCAGCAGAGGACCCCAAGAGACCCAGTACTTC
>TRBV21-1|TRBJ1-2|.|many
CASDGVKGPIDYGYTF
TGTGCCAGCGACGGGGTGAAGGGACCAATCGACTATGGCTACACCTTC
>TRBV3-1|TRBJ1-2|.|many
CASSQDSFQFQGYTF
TGTGCCAGCAGCCAAGATTCTTTTCAATTCCAGGGCTACACCTTC
>TRBV29-1|TRBJ2-5|TRBD1|many
CSVRGRGQETQYF
TGCAGCGTAAGGGGGCGAGGACAAGAGACCCAGTACTTC
>TRBV2|TRBJ2-5|.|many
CASRLGSAETQYF
TGTGCCAGCAGACTAGGGTCTGCGGAGACCCAGTACTTC
>TRBV12-3/TRBV12-4|TRBJ2-1|TRBD1|many
CASSLGTGEYNEQFF
TGTGCCAGCAGTTTAGGTACAGGGGAGTACAATGAGCAGTTCTTC
>TRBV29-1|TRBJ1-5|TRBD1|many
CSVESPGTGRGENQPQHF
TGCAGCGTTGAGAGCCCCGGGACAGGGAGGGGTGAAAATCAGCCCCAGCATTTT
>TRBV20-1|TRBJ2-7|.|many
CSAEGRHGGHEQYF
TGCAGTGCGGAGGGGAGGCACGGTGGGCACGAGCAGTACTTC
>TRBV3-1|TRBJ1-2|.|many
CASSQESRGQHGYTF
TGTGCCAGCAGCCAAGAATCAAGGGGTCAACATGGCTACACCTTC
>TRBV4-2|TRBJ2-6|TRBD2|many
CASSPMTAGSSGANVLTF
TGTGCCAGCAGCCCCATGACAGCGGGGTCCTCTGGGGCCAACGTCCTGACTTTC
>TRBV28|TRBJ2-2|TRBD1|.
CASSSTGGSNTGELFF
TGTGCCAGCAGTTCTACAGGGGGCTCTAACACCGGGGAGCTGTTTTTT
>TRBV28|TRBJ1-5|.|.
CASSTGGGLDQPQHF
TGTGCCAGCAGTACTGGTGGGGGTCTAGATCAGCCCCAGCATTTT
>TRBV2|TRBJ2-1|TRBD1|many
CASSGWDSNDEQFF
TGTGCCAGCAGTGGGTGGGACAGTAACGATGAGCAGTTCTTC